Shown below are 25 T cell receptor beta chains from a single sample sequenced in a study of T-cell reconstitution after alpha-beta-depleted transplantation in children. Using unique molecular identifiers, the investigators prepared the TCRbeta library. MiXCR was run by TCRdb on the PCR reads, yielding one entry per CDR3 protein. This table holds 500,000 to 650,000 distinct CDR3 sequences, over 9.5% found once. The sequencing used PBMCs, mostly from graft donor cells, collected 180 days after TCRalphabeta/CD19-depleted stem cell transplant. The receptors shown here come from a female patient aged 2-10 years who had a stem cell transplant for aplastic anemia, so the T cells may come from the graft donor.

This clonotype was picked up a small number of times. The chain is built from TRBV7-8 and TRBJ1-5; the match to TRBD1 covers 7 bases. The CDR3 spans 15 residues. CDR1 is SGHVS, CDR2 FQNEAQ, per germline. The ends lost 2 bases at V and 3 bases at J; junction bases unmatched: 4. The CDR3 sequence is CASSLMGQFNQPQHF. The CDR3 DNA reads TGTGCCAGCAGCTTAATGGGACAGTTCAATCAGCCCCAGCATTTT.

The table lists this clonotype with a few counts. The chain carries TRBV20-1 and TRBJ2-7, with D maybe TRBD2 (6 bases). This CDR3 contains 14 residues. CDR1 is DFQATT, CDR2 SNEGSKA, per germline (reference sequence). V shed 3 bases and J shed 7 bases, with 19 bases lying between them. CDR3 sequence reads: CSARGVAKAGEQYF. Written as DNA, the CDR3 is TGCAGTGCTAGGGGCGTAGCGAAAGCGGGTGAGCAGTACTTC.

This clonotype was counted only a few times. The genes are TRBV20-1 and TRBJ2-7, with TRBD2 matching 14 bases. V shed 6 bases and J 6 bases; nucleotides not matched to a gene: 10. Germline V CDR1 and CDR2: DFQATT, SNEGSKA (reference sequence). The CDR3 runs 15 residues. The CDR3 DNA follows: TGCAGTGCCTACTCCGGGACTAGCGGGAGCGGCGAGCAGTACTTC. Translating gives CSAYSGTSGSGEQYF.

In this sample, this clonotype turned up a few times. This chain uses TRBV5-6 with TRBJ2-5; D gene unclear. V lost 2 bases and J lost 6, with 11 bases in between. CDR1 is SGHDT and CDR2 is YYEEEE in the germline V gene. The CDR3 is 13 amino acids. CDR3 region: CASSLGAPKTQYF. As DNA, the CDR3 is TGTGCCAGCAGCTTAGGAGCGCCTAAGACCCAGTACTTC.

The chain uses TRBV7-8 and TRBJ1-1, with a possible D match to TRBD1 (5 bases). Germline CDR1 reads SGHVS; CDR2 reads FQNEAQ. The CDR3 is made up of 16 amino acids. Deletions cut 1 base from V and 6 bases from J, with 18 bases between. The DNA for the CDR3 is TGTGCCAGCAGCTTAGTAGGTTGGGGCCGGGGCGCTGAAGCTTTCTTT. It is translated as CASSLVGWGRGAEAFF.

This clonotype was observed a few times. V usage is TRBV7-9 and J usage is TRBJ2-3; D not resolved. The V end was cut by 2 bases, the J end by 4 bases, with 10 bases between. This CDR3 has 14 residues. The germline V gene has CDR1 SEHNR and CDR2 FQNEAQ (reference sequence). CDR3 in amino acids: CASSLKEFADTQYF. The CDR3 DNA reads TGTGCCAGCAGCTTAAAGGAGTTTGCAGATACGCAGTATTTT.

This sequence joins TRBV7-3 and TRBJ1-1, with D unclear. V was cut by 3 bases and J by 3 bases, with 8 bases left in between. The germline gives CDR1 SGHTA, CDR2 FQGTGA. The CDR3 is made up of 13 amino acids. CDR3 nucleotides: TGTGCCAGCAGCTTCGACAAGGACACTGAAGCTTTCTTT. It yields the protein CASSFDKDTEAFF. The variable domain in full, with the rest retrieved from reference TRBV7-3 and TRBJ1-1, is GAGVSQTPSNKVTEKGKYVELRCDPISGHTALYWYRQSLGQGPEFLIYFQGTGAADDSGLPNDRFFAVRPEGSVSTLKIQRTERGDSAVYLCASSFDKDTEAFFGQGTRLTVV.

This clonotype came up many times. The chain uses TRBV13 and TRBJ2-7; 9 bases line up with TRBD1. The CDR3 is 13 amino acids. The germline V gene encodes CDR1 PRHDT and CDR2 FYEKMQ (reference sequence). V was pared by 5 bases and J by 5 bases, with 4 bases of the junction left unmatched. The CDR3 DNA reads as TGTGCCAGCAGCCGTACAGGGGGCCACGAGCAGTACGTC. It encodes CASSRTGGHEQYV.

This clonotype was observed a handful of times. This rearrangement joins TRBV7-3 to TRBJ2-1, with no clear D. Germline loops: CDR1 SGHTA, CDR2 FQGTGA. This CDR3 contains 12 residues. Trimming took off 3 bases at V and 8 bases at J, with 8 bases between the two ends. CDR3 bases: TGTGCCAGCAGCTTTGGCGGCTATGAGCAGTTCTTC. Amino acids: CASSFGGYEQFF.

This clonotype was recorded a few times. The chain combines TRBV5-1 with TRBJ2-1; a possible D gene is TRBD1 (6 bases). Trimming left V 2 bases short and J 4 bases short, with 10 bases between. The CDR3 is 14 amino acids. Looked up from germline, CDR1 is SGHRS and CDR2 is YFSETQ. In DNA form, the CDR3 reads TGCGCCAGCAGCTTCGGGGACACTTACAATGAGCAGTTCTTC. Translated: CASSFGDTYNEQFF.

This clonotype turned up a few times. The chain's CDR3 is CASSPRWDTHYEQYF. CDR3 DNA sequence: TGTGCCAGCAGCCCGCGATGGGACACTCACTACGAGCAGTACTTC. The rearrangement joins TRBV11-1 to TRBJ2-7; possibly TRBD1 for D (6 bases). In germline, CDR1 is SGHAT, CDR2 FQDESV (reference sequence). The ends were cut back, 5 bases at V and 3 bases at J, with 17 bases in the middle. CDR3 length equals 15 residues. Full variable domain (missing parts from reference TRBV11-1 and TRBJ2-7): EAEVAQSPRYKITEKSQAVAFWCDPISGHATLYWYRQILGQGPELLVQFQDESVVDDSQLPKDRFSAERLKGVDSTLKIQPAELGDSAMYLCASSPRWDTHYEQYFGPGTRLTVT.

The CDR3 DNA reads TGTGCCAGCAGGCTGGCAGGAGATGGAAGCACAGATACGCAGTATTTT. It codes for CASRLAGDGSTDTQYF. The rearrangement links TRBV7-9 to TRBJ2-3; no definite D call. CDR3 length: 16 amino acids. CDR1 and CDR2 (germline): SEHNR, FQNEAQ (reference sequence). Trimming took 6 bases from V and 0 from J, leaving 16 bases between them.

This chain uses TRBV12-3 or TRBV12-4 with TRBJ1-3, with D hard to call. The CDR3 contains 15 residues. V lost 3 bases, J lost 4 bases, and 13 bases lay in between. CDR3 protein: CASSLAGSTGNTIYF. The CDR3 DNA reads TGTGCCAGCAGTTTGGCCGGGTCGACGGGAAACACCATATATTTT.

This clonotype was detected many times. The V call is TRBV5-1, the J call TRBJ1-5; TRBD1 might be the D (5 bases). V was pared by 4 bases and J by 7 bases, with 15 bases between. Germline CDR1 SGHRS, CDR2 YFSETQ. This CDR3 region has 14 residues. This CDR3 reads CASSLSSGEQPQHF. CDR3 bases: TGCGCCAGCAGCCTGTCCTCGGGGGAACAGCCCCAGCATTTT.

The V gene is TRBV7-9, the J gene TRBJ2-1, with D uncertain. This CDR3 is built from 13 residues. Germline V gene lookup returns CDR1 SEHNR and CDR2 FQNEAQ (reference sequence). V gave up 2 bases and J gave up 6 bases, with 8 bases separating them. The CDR3 sequence is CASSLPPSNEQFF. DNA of the CDR3: TGTGCCAGCAGCTTACCCCCTAGCAATGAGCAGTTCTTC.

This clonotype was seen only a few times. The chain joins TRBV20-1 to TRBJ1-5; maybe TRBD1 (5 bases). Germline V gene data show CDR1 as DFQATT and CDR2 as SNEGSKA (reference sequence). V shed 5 bases and J shed 2 bases, with 13 bases lying between them. The CDR3 consists of 14 residues. This CDR3 reads CSAGQGGRNQPQHF. The CDR3 bases are TGCAGTGCTGGGCAGGGCGGCCGCAATCAGCCCCAGCATTTT.

This clonotype was seen a few times. V gene TRBV12-3 or TRBV12-4 combines with J gene TRBJ2-5; 9 bases fit TRBD1. J gave up 5 bases and V 5 bases, and 15 bases lay outside the gene matches. This CDR3 has 17 amino acids. CDR3 protein: CASSIGQGWYSDETQYF. Here the CDR3 DNA reads TGTGCCAGCAGTATCGGACAGGGGTGGTATAGCGACGAGACCCAGTACTTC.

The chain couples TRBV10-3 to TRBJ2-1, with D tentatively TRBD2 (6 bases). The germline V gene has CDR1 ENHRY and CDR2 SYGVKD. The V end lost 3 bases, the J end lost 0 bases, and 9 bases lay between the germline ends. The CDR3 length is 15 residues. CDR3 in amino acids: CAISERGSSYNEQFF. The CDR3 coding sequence is TGTGCCATCAGTGAACGGGGGAGCTCCTACAATGAGCAGTTCTTC.

The V gene is TRBV20-1, the J gene TRBJ1-5; D perhaps matches TRBD1 (6 bases). V was cut by 3 bases and J by 6 bases, with 12 bases left in between. This CDR3 has 13 residues. CDR1 and CDR2 (germline): DFQATT, SNEGSKA (reference sequence). For the CDR3, the DNA is TGCAGTGCTAGGGGGGGGGGCACTCAGCCCCAGCATTTT. The encoded protein is CSARGGGTQPQHF.

This clonotype has just a few counts. This chain uses TRBV11-2 with TRBJ2-7; D is unclear. This CDR3 is 13 amino acids long. V shed 2 bases and J shed 3 bases, with 8 bases lying between them. From germline, CDR1 is SGHAT and CDR2 FQNNGV. CDR3 nucleotide sequence: TGTGCCAGCAGCTTATCACGGATCTACGAGCAGTACTTC. Translation: CASSLSRIYEQYF.

V usage is TRBV30 and J usage is TRBJ1-3; perhaps TRBD1 as D (5 bases). Looked up from germline, CDR1 is GTSNPN and CDR2 is SVGIG (reference sequence). With 4 bases removed from V and 1 base from J, the gap between germline ends came to 11 bases. The CDR3 has 14 residues. CDR3: CAWKGWSSGNTIYF. The DNA for the CDR3 is TGTGCCTGGAAGGGGTGGTCTTCTGGAAACACCATATATTTT.

The genes are TRBV15 and TRBJ2-3; no definite D call. This CDR3 spans 12 amino acids. Germline V CDR1 and CDR2: LNHNV, YYDKDF (reference sequence). V lost 3 bases and J lost 5, with 6 bases in between. CDR3 in DNA: TGTGCCACCAGCAGGTTTGAAGATACGCAGTATTTT. Its protein product is CATSRFEDTQYF.

This clonotype has only a few counts. This chain joins TRBV23-1 and TRBJ2-4; 8 bases map to TRBD1. TRBV23-1 is assigned to the ORF class and has an uncertain function. Trimming took 9 bases from V and 6 from J; bases not matched to a gene: 10. The CDR3 loop spans 14 amino acids. The CDR3 loop reads CARDPTGVRNIQYF. Here the CDR3 DNA reads TGCGCCAGGGATCCGACAGGGGTGAGAAACATTCAGTACTTC.

The V and J genes are TRBV10-3 and TRBJ2-1; D remains ambiguous. Germline CDR1 ENHRY, CDR2 SYGVKD. The CDR3 length is 16 residues. V was pared by 3 bases and J by 6 bases, with 18 bases between. In DNA, the CDR3 is TGTGCCATCAGTGACCGGCCAGGCTCGGGTCTCAATGAGCAGTTCTTC. This codes for CAISDRPGSGLNEQFF.

The chain joins TRBV6-2 or TRBV6-3 to TRBJ1-1; no clear D. Trimming removed 2 bases from V and 1 base from J, with 11 bases in between. The CDR3 is 15 amino acids. Germline V gene data show CDR1 as MNHEY and CDR2 as SVGEGT. DNA for the CDR3: TGTGCCAGCAGTTACCCGGGTCTCCCGAACACTGAAGCTTTCTTT. This translates into CASSYPGLPNTEAFF.